The next 20 T cell receptor beta chains were all read from a single sample in a study of T cells in Graves' hyperthyroidism and ophthalmopathy. The TCR beta CDR3 regions underwent amplification using RNA transcripts as the source. TCR CDR3 regions were first amplified by RT-PCR with HTBI primers. TCRdb ran MiXCR on the multiplex PCR reads and lists one entry per CDR3 protein. The sample shows around 350,000 distinct CDR3 sequences, 19% of them seen only once. The material sequenced was blood. The receptors were gathered from a woman under 30 with Graves' hyperthyroidism.

This clonotype was found many times. The genes are TRBV7-9 and TRBJ1-2; no reliable D call. V was shortened by 5 bases and J by 1 base, with 8 bases between the two germline ends. Germline CDR1 SEHNR, CDR2 FQNEAQ (reference sequence). The length of the CDR3 is 13 residues. The CDR3 here is CASSLDDNYGYTF. CDR3 DNA: TGTGCCAGCAGCCTAGATGATAACTATGGCTACACCTTC.

This clonotype occurred many times. In nucleotides, the CDR3 is TGTGCCACCACCACCGACCTAGGAGGGATCTACGAGCAGTACTTC. Protein sequence: CATTTDLGGIYEQYF. The chain couples TRBV6-1 to TRBJ2-7; tentatively, D is TRBD2 (6 bases). Trimming took 10 bases from V and 3 from J, leaving 22 bases between them. Germline CDR1 MNHNS, CDR2 SASEGT. The CDR3 runs to 15 residues.

This clonotype came up many times. This chain uses TRBV24-1 with TRBJ2-5; 11 bases fit TRBD2. Per the germline V gene, CDR1 is KGHDR and CDR2 is SFDVKD. Trimming took 4 bases from V and 0 from J; bases not matched to a gene: 3. The CDR3 runs to 16 residues. The CDR3 reads CATSESTSGNQETQYF. The DNA for the CDR3 is TGTGCCACCAGTGAGTCGACTAGCGGGAACCAAGAGACCCAGTACTTC.

This clonotype was seen at least ten times. The V gene is TRBV12-3 or TRBV12-4, the J gene TRBJ2-7, with a tentative D call TRBD1 (6 bases). V was pared by 3 bases and J by 5 bases, with 14 bases between. The CDR3 has 14 residues. For the CDR3, the DNA is TGTGCCAGCAGTTTTTGGCAGGGGTTCGACGAGCAGTACTTC. Translation: CASSFWQGFDEQYF.

V usage is TRBV4-1 and J usage is TRBJ2-7; no clear D. V was clipped by 1 base and J by 3 bases, with 10 bases between them. Per germline, CDR1 MGHRA and CDR2 YSYEKL. The CDR3 length is 14 residues. This chain's CDR3 is CASSQASLYYEQYF. For the CDR3, the DNA is TGCGCCAGCAGCCAAGCCTCGCTGTACTACGAGCAGTACTTC.

Many counts were recorded for this clonotype. V is TRBV6-1 and J is TRBJ1-5, with a tentative D call TRBD1 (6 bases). Trimming shortened V by 5 bases and J by 0 bases, and 11 bases separated the two germline ends. The germline V gene has CDR1 MNHNS and CDR2 SASEGT. The CDR3 runs to 15 residues. The CDR3 here is CASSQRTVSNQPQHF. The CDR3 DNA is TGTGCCAGCAGTCAACGGACAGTTAGCAATCAGCCCCAGCATTTT.

The rearrangement links TRBV2 to TRBJ1-5, with D perhaps matching TRBD1 (6 bases). In germline, CDR1 is SNHLY, CDR2 FYNNEI. V was pared by 6 bases and J by 5 bases, with 17 bases between. The CDR3 consists of 15 residues. The CDR3 DNA is TGTGCCAGCAGACTGATAGGACAGCCCTATCAGCCCCAGCATTTT. Protein: CASRLIGQPYQPQHF.

This clonotype showed up many times. The CDR3 loop is CASSGSSGDQETQYF. CDR3 DNA: TGCGCCAGCAGTGGATCTAGCGGGGACCAAGAGACCCAGTACTTC. The J gene is TRBJ2-5, the V gene TRBV10-1; 9 nucleotides match TRBD2. The CDR3 runs to 15 residues. Germline V gene data show CDR1 as WNHNN and CDR2 as SYGVQD (reference sequence). V shed 4 bases and J 0 bases; nucleotides not matched to a gene: 3.

This clonotype was seen repeatedly, ten times or more. The CDR3 is CSAGQGRNQPQHF. DNA of the CDR3: TGCAGTGCAGGACAGGGGAGGAATCAGCCCCAGCATTTT. The rearrangement links TRBV20-1 to TRBJ1-5; 9 bases match TRBD1. V lost 6 bases to trimming and J lost 4 bases; unmatched junction nucleotides: 4. From germline, CDR1 is DFQATT and CDR2 SNEGSKA (reference sequence). The CDR3 runs 13 residues.

This clonotype was detected ten times or more. The chain joins TRBV7-9 to TRBJ1-2, with D perhaps matching TRBD1 (6 bases). The CDR3 extends over 14 amino acids. V gave up 6 bases and J gave up 2 bases, with 13 bases separating them. In germline, CDR1 is SEHNR, CDR2 FQNEAQ (reference sequence). CDR3 bases: TGTGCCAGCAGACCATACAGGGAGAACTATGGCTACACCTTC. Protein product: CASRPYRENYGYTF.

V and J are TRBV5-1 and TRBJ2-5, with TRBD1 matching over 9 bases. V was pared by 7 bases and J by 3 bases, with 10 bases of the junction left unmatched. This CDR3 contains 15 residues. CDR1 and CDR2 from the germline V gene are SGHRS and YFSETQ. The CDR3, as DNA: TGCGCCAGCGGTGGGGGACGACAGGGGGAAGAGACCCAGTACTTC. It yields the protein CASGGGRQGEETQYF.

The gene calls are TRBV7-8 and TRBJ2-5, with 12 bases matching TRBD2. V shed 0 bases, J shed 2 bases, and the junction held 10 bases outside the gene matches. CDR1 and CDR2 (germline): SGHVS, FQNEAQ. CDR3 length: 19 residues. The CDR3 spells CASSLAPPSSGGEQETQYF. The CDR3 DNA follows: TGTGCCAGCAGCTTAGCCCCTCCCTCTAGCGGGGGGGAACAAGAGACCCAGTACTTC. The variable domain in full, with the rest retrieved from reference TRBV7-8 and TRBJ2-5, is GAGVSQSPRYKVAKRGQDVALRCDPISGHVSLFWYQQALGQGPEFLTYFQNEAQLDKSGLPSDRFFAERPEGSVSTLKIQRTQQEDSAVYLCASSLAPPSSGGEQETQYFGPGTRLLVL.

The V and J genes are TRBV5-6 and TRBJ1-3; D uncertain. CDR3 length: 15 amino acids. Looked up from germline, CDR1 is SGHDT and CDR2 is YYEEEE. V was pared by 0 bases and J by 1 base, with 8 bases between. CDR3 in DNA: TGTGCCAGCAGCTTGGGGATCCCATCTGGAAACACCATATATTTT. Protein sequence: CASSLGIPSGNTIYF. Supplemented by reference TRBV5-6 and TRBJ1-3, the full variable domain reads DAGVTQSPTHLIKTRGQQVTLRCSPKSGHDTVSWYQQALGQGPQFIFQYYEEEERQRGNFPDRFSGHQFPNYSSELNVNALLLGDSALYLCASSLGIPSGNTIYFGEGSWLTVV.

This rearrangement joins TRBV11-3 to TRBJ1-1; D might be TRBD1 (5 bases). Germline CDR1 is SGHNT and CDR2 is YENEEA. The CDR3 has 14 residues. V was pared by 5 bases and J by 5 bases, with 15 bases between. DNA for the CDR3: TGTGCCAGCAGCCCCCGGGGCGTGGAGACTGAAGCTTTCTTT. Protein: CASSPRGVETEAFF.

The rearrangement links TRBV2 to TRBJ2-5, with 7 bases fitting TRBD1. The length of the CDR3 is 14 residues. Germline-derived CDR1 and CDR2 are SNHLY and FYNNEI. With V trimmed by 5 bases and J by 0 bases, 3 bases remained unmatched. For the CDR3, the DNA is TGTGCCAGCAGTCGGGACAGTAACCAAGAGACCCAGTACTTC. Translating it yields CASSRDSNQETQYF.

This clonotype was observed at least ten times. V gene TRBV6-2 or TRBV6-3 combines with J gene TRBJ1-6, with D unclear. CDR3 length: 13 residues. Trimming removed 6 bases from V and 7 bases from J, with 10 bases in between. Per germline, CDR1 MNHEY and CDR2 SVGEGT. DNA of the CDR3: TGTGCCAGCAGCTCCCCCAGGAATTCACCCCTCCACTTT. Residues: CASSSPRNSPLHF.

This clonotype appeared many times. The genes are TRBV4-1 and TRBJ2-7; D gene unclear. The V gene lost 0 bases and the J gene lost 3 bases, with 15 bases spanning the gap. This CDR3 region has 16 residues. Germline V gives CDR1 MGHRA, CDR2 YSYEKL. CDR3 region: CASSQEVRVGYYEQYF. CDR3 nucleotide sequence: TGCGCCAGCAGCCAAGAAGTCCGGGTGGGATACTACGAGCAGTACTTC.

This clonotype was picked up a small number of times. J is TRBJ2-7 and V is TRBV20-1, with 7 bases lining up with TRBD1. V shed 0 bases and J 0 bases; nucleotides not matched to a gene: 2. The CDR3 covers 14 residues. The germline gives CDR1 DFQATT, CDR2 SNEGSKA (reference sequence). The CDR3 coding sequence is TGCAGTGCTAGAGAATGGACAGGCTCCTACGAGCAGTACTTC. Protein product: CSAREWTGSYEQYF.

This clonotype was counted many times. V usage is TRBV12-3 or TRBV12-4 and J usage is TRBJ1-5; D is unresolved. Trimming removed 1 base at V and 7 bases at J, with 8 bases between. The CDR3 has 13 residues. The CDR3 region has the DNA TGTGCCAGCAGTTTAGGGGGATTGCAGCCCCAGCATTTT. Encoded protein: CASSLGGLQPQHF.

There are many counts of this clonotype. The J gene is TRBJ1-2, the V gene TRBV24-1; D gene uncertain. The CDR3 is 13 residues long. Germline CDR1 and CDR2: KGHDR and SFDVKD. V was pared by 5 bases and J by 4 bases, with 10 bases between. The CDR3 coding sequence is TGTGCCACCAGTGCGGCCTTTTTCTATGGCTACACCTTC. Protein sequence: CATSAAFFYGYTF.